These T cell receptor beta chains were read from a single sample in a study of blood T cell repertoires in COVID-19. Sequencing used immunoSEQ multiplex PCR; TCRdb keeps in-frame clones, though not all of them. This table has over 300,000 clones, around 92% appearing once. Sequences were obtained from peripheral blood. Receptors were obtained from a man aged 18 to 30 who had recovered from COVID-19. Both conserved end residues are part of each CDR3. D genes are given only for firm matches.

d_gene: TRBD1
v_gene: TRBV10-3
j_gene: TRBJ2-7
CDR3aa: CAISERDSSYEQYF

d_gene: NA
v_gene: TRBV15
j_gene: TRBJ1-2
CDR3aa: CATSRGGDMAGAYGYTF

d_gene: TRBD2
v_gene: TRBV5-4
j_gene: TRBJ2-1
CDR3aa: CASRVAGGFFHEQFF

d_gene: NA
v_gene: TRBV20-1
j_gene: TRBJ2-5
CDR3aa: CSASQETQYF

d_gene: NA
v_gene: TRBV6-2/TRBV6-3
j_gene: TRBJ2-2
CDR3aa: CASSYGSGELFF

d_gene: TRBD1
v_gene: TRBV6-1
j_gene: TRBJ2-5
CDR3aa: CASSESQGAGETQYF

d_gene: NA
v_gene: TRBV7-2
j_gene: TRBJ2-1
CDR3aa: CASSSTGLEQFF

d_gene: NA
v_gene: TRBV7-8
j_gene: TRBJ1-2
CDR3aa: CASSFGGRGAGGYTF

d_gene: NA
v_gene: TRBV14
j_gene: TRBJ2-5
CDR3aa: CASSRGADETQYF

d_gene: NA
v_gene: TRBV27
j_gene: TRBJ1-2
CDR3aa: CASSRYYSLIDYGYTF

d_gene: TRBD2
v_gene: TRBV29-1
j_gene: TRBJ2-1
CDR3aa: CSVERTSGDNEQFF

d_gene: TRBD2
v_gene: TRBV19
j_gene: TRBJ2-3
CDR3aa: CASSERGLSPDTQYF

d_gene: NA
v_gene: TRBV2
j_gene: TRBJ2-2
CDR3aa: CASRRPYTGELFF

d_gene: NA
v_gene: TRBV7-6
j_gene: TRBJ1-2
CDR3aa: CASSSSVVSGRYGYTF

d_gene: TRBD1
v_gene: TRBV27
j_gene: TRBJ2-7
CDR3aa: CASSLSTGSSYEQYF

d_gene: TRBD1
v_gene: TRBV19
j_gene: TRBJ2-7
CDR3aa: CASSSGTVASYEQYF

d_gene: TRBD1
v_gene: TRBV7-2
j_gene: TRBJ2-3
CDR3aa: CASSLVTGSTDTQYF

d_gene: TRBD2
v_gene: TRBV7-2
j_gene: TRBJ2-1
CDR3aa: CASSLGDYSGEQFF

d_gene: NA
v_gene: TRBV2
j_gene: TRBJ2-5
CDR3aa: CASSRRVGETQYF

d_gene: TRBD1
v_gene: TRBV13
j_gene: TRBJ2-2
CDR3aa: CASSPEVGTGANTGELFF

d_gene: TRBD1
v_gene: TRBV5-1
j_gene: TRBJ2-7
CDR3aa: CASSPSQGATYEQYF

d_gene: TRBD1
v_gene: TRBV6-5
j_gene: TRBJ2-7
CDR3aa: CASSSRDRGYEQYF

d_gene: TRBD2
v_gene: TRBV6-2/TRBV6-3
j_gene: TRBJ2-5
CDR3aa: CASSSIRTSGREETQYF

d_gene: NA
v_gene: TRBV19
j_gene: TRBJ1-1
CDR3aa: CASIQTVKFTTEAFF

d_gene: NA
v_gene: TRBV14
j_gene: TRBJ1-4
CDR3aa: CASTRATNEKLFF

d_gene: NA
v_gene: TRBV11-2
j_gene: TRBJ1-4
CDR3aa: CASSLAGLNNEKLFF

d_gene: NA
v_gene: TRBV30
j_gene: TRBJ1-5
CDR3aa: CAWSVGSNQPQHF

d_gene: NA
v_gene: TRBV7-2
j_gene: TRBJ2-1
CDR3aa: CASSPLGNNEQFF

d_gene: NA
v_gene: TRBV5-1
j_gene: TRBJ2-2
CDR3aa: CASSLTTTNTGELFF

d_gene: NA
v_gene: TRBV19
j_gene: TRBJ2-7
CDR3aa: CASTLDSSAAYEQYF